This T cell receptor (beta chain) was recorded in a study of spatial heterogeneity in lung cancer. Per germline, CDR1 SGHAT and CDR2 FQNNGV. Unmatched junction bases numbered 4, after V lost 4 bases and J lost 2 bases. The CDR3 has 15 residues. TCRdb re-called the 5' RACE reads with MiXCR, one entry per CDR3 protein. The repertoire holds 35,000 to 55,000 distinct CDR3 sequences, with around 7% as singletons. Time point indicated: sample taken at primary tumor resection. 72 TRACERx patients with early, untreated non-small cell lung cancer donated samples. Many counts were recorded for this clonotype. The V and J genes are TRBV11-2 and TRBJ2-7; 11 nucleotides align to TRBD2. The TCR comes from a female donor with early-stage non-small cell lung cancer. The source material was PBMCs, sampled at surgery. The CDR3, as DNA: TGTGCCAGCAGCTACCTAGCGGGGGGTACCTACGAGCAGTACTTC. Amino acid sequence: CASSYLAGGTYEQYF.